These T cell receptor beta chains were read from a single sample in a study of post-analysis software for immune sequencing data. TCRdb independently ran MiXCR on the PCR reads; one entry per CDR3 protein. The data show about 540,000 distinct CDR3 sequences, with 30% to 40% seen just once and about 6% held by the top ten. The sample consisted of blood. All receptors come from a girl aged 2 to 17 with multiple sclerosis. Each CDR3 is given with its conserved first and last residue. Each record gives: D gene, J gene, CDR3 length, clone size, V gene, CDR3 DNA, CDR3 protein. A D gene is named only where the DNA matches it firmly. Not all rows give a size; the values are once, few, many and, for expanded clones, a class.

>TRBD1|TRBJ1-4|15|NA|TRBV5-6
TGTGCCAGCAGCCTAAAGACAGGGCGGACTGAAAAACTGTTTTTT
CASSLKTGRTEKLFF
>TRBD1|TRBJ2-1|14|few|TRBV11-2
TGTGCCAGCAGCTTCGGGACAGGGGACAATGAGCAGTTCTTC
CASSFGTGDNEQFF
>TRBD2|TRBJ2-7|15|few|TRBV7-2
TGTGCCAGCAGCGTCCTAGCGGGGGGGCCGTACGAGCAGTACTTC
CASSVLAGGPYEQYF
>NA|TRBJ2-4|14|NA|TRBV5-1
TGCGCCAGCAGCTACCGTTCAGCCAAAAACATTCAGTACTTC
CASSYRSAKNIQYF
>NA|TRBJ1-4|14|once|TRBV6-5
TGTGCCAGCCGAGAGAGTGGGGAAAGTGAAAAACTGTTTTTT
CASRESGESEKLFF
>TRBD1|TRBJ1-5|14|NA|TRBV7-2
TGTGCCAGCAGCGGGGGACAGTGGAATCAGCCCCAGCATTTT
CASSGGQWNQPQHF
>NA|TRBJ2-5|11|NA|TRBV28
TGTGCCGGCAGTCAGGGGGAGACCCAGTACTTC
CAGSQGETQYF
>TRBD1|TRBJ2-7|15|few|TRBV6-5
TGTGCCAGCAGTGCCCCAGGGGGCCTCTCCTACGAGCAGTACTTC
CASSAPGGLSYEQYF
>NA|TRBJ2-1|12|few|TRBV5-1
TGCGCCAGCAGCTTAATGTACAATGAGCAGTTCTTC
CASSLMYNEQFF
>NA|TRBJ1-1|14|NA|TRBV7-9
TGTGCCAGCAGCTTAGCGTCGGGGAAGGCTGAAGCTTTCTTT
CASSLASGKAEAFF